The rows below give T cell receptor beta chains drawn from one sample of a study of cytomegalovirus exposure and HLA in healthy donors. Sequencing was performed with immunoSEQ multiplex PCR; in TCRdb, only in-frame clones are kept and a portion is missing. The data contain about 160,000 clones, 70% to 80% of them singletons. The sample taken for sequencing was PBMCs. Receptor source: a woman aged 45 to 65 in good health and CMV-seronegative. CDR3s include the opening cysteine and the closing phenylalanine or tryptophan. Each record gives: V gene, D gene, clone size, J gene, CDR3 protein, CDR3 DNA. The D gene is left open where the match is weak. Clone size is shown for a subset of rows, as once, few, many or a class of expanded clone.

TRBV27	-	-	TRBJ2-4	CASSLSRGENIQYF	TGTGCCAGCAGTTTATCGCGCGGGGAAAACATTCAGTACTTC
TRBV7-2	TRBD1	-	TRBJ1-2	CASSSPTKGAIDGYTF	TGTGCCAGCAGCTCCCCCACGAAGGGGGCGATAGATGGCTACACCTTC
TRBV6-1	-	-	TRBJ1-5	CASSEATGYEHQPQHF	TGTGCCAGCAGTGAAGCGACCGGGTATGAGCATCAGCCCCAGCATTTT
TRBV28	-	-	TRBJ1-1	CASSLFSPGTEAFF	TGTGCCAGCAGTTTATTCAGCCCGGGCACTGAAGCTTTCTTT
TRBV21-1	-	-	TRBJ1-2	CASSRTWDRTTWDREGPGYTF	TGTGCCAGCAGCAGAACCTGGGACAGGACCACTTGGGACAGGGAAGGCCCCGGCTACACCTTC
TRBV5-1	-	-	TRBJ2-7	CASSFGQGGEQYF	TGCGCCAGCAGCTTCGGGCAGGGCGGCGAGCAGTACTTC
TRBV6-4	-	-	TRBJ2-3	CASSDEGGSTDTQYF	TGTGCCAGCAGTGACGAGGGAGGCAGCACAGATACGCAGTATTTT
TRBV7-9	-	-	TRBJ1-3	CASSLTSSGNTIYF	TGTGCCAGCAGCTTAACGAGCTCTGGAAACACCATATATTTT
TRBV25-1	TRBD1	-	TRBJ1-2	CASRSGTGGDYGYTF	TGTGCCAGCAGATCCGGGACAGGGGGTGACTATGGCTACACCTTC
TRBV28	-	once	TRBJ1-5	CASSLTAASNQPQHF	TGTGCCAGCAGTTTGACAGCCGCTAGCAATCAGCCCCAGCATTTT
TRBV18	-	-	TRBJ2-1	CASSPSGEFEQFF	TGTGCCAGCTCACCATCGGGGGAGTTCGAGCAGTTCTTC
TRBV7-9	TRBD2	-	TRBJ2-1	CASSLRLAGGPWVDEQFF	TGTGCCAGCAGCTTACGGCTAGCGGGAGGGCCGTGGGTAGATGAGCAGTTCTTC
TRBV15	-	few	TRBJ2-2	CATSRGQGTGELFF	TGTGCCACCAGCAGGGGACAAGGCACCGGGGAGCTGTTTTTT
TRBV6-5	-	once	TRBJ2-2	CAGSQGRETGELFF	TGTGCCGGCAGTCAAGGACGGGAAACCGGGGAGCTGTTTTTT
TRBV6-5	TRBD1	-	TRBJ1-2	CASSYFRDSFLYTF	TGTGCCAGCAGTTACTTCCGGGACAGTTTCCTCTACACCTTC
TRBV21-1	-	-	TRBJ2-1	CASSKGGTGSKDEQFF	TGTGCCAGCAGCAAAGGGGGGACAGGGTCCAAGGATGAGCAGTTCTTC